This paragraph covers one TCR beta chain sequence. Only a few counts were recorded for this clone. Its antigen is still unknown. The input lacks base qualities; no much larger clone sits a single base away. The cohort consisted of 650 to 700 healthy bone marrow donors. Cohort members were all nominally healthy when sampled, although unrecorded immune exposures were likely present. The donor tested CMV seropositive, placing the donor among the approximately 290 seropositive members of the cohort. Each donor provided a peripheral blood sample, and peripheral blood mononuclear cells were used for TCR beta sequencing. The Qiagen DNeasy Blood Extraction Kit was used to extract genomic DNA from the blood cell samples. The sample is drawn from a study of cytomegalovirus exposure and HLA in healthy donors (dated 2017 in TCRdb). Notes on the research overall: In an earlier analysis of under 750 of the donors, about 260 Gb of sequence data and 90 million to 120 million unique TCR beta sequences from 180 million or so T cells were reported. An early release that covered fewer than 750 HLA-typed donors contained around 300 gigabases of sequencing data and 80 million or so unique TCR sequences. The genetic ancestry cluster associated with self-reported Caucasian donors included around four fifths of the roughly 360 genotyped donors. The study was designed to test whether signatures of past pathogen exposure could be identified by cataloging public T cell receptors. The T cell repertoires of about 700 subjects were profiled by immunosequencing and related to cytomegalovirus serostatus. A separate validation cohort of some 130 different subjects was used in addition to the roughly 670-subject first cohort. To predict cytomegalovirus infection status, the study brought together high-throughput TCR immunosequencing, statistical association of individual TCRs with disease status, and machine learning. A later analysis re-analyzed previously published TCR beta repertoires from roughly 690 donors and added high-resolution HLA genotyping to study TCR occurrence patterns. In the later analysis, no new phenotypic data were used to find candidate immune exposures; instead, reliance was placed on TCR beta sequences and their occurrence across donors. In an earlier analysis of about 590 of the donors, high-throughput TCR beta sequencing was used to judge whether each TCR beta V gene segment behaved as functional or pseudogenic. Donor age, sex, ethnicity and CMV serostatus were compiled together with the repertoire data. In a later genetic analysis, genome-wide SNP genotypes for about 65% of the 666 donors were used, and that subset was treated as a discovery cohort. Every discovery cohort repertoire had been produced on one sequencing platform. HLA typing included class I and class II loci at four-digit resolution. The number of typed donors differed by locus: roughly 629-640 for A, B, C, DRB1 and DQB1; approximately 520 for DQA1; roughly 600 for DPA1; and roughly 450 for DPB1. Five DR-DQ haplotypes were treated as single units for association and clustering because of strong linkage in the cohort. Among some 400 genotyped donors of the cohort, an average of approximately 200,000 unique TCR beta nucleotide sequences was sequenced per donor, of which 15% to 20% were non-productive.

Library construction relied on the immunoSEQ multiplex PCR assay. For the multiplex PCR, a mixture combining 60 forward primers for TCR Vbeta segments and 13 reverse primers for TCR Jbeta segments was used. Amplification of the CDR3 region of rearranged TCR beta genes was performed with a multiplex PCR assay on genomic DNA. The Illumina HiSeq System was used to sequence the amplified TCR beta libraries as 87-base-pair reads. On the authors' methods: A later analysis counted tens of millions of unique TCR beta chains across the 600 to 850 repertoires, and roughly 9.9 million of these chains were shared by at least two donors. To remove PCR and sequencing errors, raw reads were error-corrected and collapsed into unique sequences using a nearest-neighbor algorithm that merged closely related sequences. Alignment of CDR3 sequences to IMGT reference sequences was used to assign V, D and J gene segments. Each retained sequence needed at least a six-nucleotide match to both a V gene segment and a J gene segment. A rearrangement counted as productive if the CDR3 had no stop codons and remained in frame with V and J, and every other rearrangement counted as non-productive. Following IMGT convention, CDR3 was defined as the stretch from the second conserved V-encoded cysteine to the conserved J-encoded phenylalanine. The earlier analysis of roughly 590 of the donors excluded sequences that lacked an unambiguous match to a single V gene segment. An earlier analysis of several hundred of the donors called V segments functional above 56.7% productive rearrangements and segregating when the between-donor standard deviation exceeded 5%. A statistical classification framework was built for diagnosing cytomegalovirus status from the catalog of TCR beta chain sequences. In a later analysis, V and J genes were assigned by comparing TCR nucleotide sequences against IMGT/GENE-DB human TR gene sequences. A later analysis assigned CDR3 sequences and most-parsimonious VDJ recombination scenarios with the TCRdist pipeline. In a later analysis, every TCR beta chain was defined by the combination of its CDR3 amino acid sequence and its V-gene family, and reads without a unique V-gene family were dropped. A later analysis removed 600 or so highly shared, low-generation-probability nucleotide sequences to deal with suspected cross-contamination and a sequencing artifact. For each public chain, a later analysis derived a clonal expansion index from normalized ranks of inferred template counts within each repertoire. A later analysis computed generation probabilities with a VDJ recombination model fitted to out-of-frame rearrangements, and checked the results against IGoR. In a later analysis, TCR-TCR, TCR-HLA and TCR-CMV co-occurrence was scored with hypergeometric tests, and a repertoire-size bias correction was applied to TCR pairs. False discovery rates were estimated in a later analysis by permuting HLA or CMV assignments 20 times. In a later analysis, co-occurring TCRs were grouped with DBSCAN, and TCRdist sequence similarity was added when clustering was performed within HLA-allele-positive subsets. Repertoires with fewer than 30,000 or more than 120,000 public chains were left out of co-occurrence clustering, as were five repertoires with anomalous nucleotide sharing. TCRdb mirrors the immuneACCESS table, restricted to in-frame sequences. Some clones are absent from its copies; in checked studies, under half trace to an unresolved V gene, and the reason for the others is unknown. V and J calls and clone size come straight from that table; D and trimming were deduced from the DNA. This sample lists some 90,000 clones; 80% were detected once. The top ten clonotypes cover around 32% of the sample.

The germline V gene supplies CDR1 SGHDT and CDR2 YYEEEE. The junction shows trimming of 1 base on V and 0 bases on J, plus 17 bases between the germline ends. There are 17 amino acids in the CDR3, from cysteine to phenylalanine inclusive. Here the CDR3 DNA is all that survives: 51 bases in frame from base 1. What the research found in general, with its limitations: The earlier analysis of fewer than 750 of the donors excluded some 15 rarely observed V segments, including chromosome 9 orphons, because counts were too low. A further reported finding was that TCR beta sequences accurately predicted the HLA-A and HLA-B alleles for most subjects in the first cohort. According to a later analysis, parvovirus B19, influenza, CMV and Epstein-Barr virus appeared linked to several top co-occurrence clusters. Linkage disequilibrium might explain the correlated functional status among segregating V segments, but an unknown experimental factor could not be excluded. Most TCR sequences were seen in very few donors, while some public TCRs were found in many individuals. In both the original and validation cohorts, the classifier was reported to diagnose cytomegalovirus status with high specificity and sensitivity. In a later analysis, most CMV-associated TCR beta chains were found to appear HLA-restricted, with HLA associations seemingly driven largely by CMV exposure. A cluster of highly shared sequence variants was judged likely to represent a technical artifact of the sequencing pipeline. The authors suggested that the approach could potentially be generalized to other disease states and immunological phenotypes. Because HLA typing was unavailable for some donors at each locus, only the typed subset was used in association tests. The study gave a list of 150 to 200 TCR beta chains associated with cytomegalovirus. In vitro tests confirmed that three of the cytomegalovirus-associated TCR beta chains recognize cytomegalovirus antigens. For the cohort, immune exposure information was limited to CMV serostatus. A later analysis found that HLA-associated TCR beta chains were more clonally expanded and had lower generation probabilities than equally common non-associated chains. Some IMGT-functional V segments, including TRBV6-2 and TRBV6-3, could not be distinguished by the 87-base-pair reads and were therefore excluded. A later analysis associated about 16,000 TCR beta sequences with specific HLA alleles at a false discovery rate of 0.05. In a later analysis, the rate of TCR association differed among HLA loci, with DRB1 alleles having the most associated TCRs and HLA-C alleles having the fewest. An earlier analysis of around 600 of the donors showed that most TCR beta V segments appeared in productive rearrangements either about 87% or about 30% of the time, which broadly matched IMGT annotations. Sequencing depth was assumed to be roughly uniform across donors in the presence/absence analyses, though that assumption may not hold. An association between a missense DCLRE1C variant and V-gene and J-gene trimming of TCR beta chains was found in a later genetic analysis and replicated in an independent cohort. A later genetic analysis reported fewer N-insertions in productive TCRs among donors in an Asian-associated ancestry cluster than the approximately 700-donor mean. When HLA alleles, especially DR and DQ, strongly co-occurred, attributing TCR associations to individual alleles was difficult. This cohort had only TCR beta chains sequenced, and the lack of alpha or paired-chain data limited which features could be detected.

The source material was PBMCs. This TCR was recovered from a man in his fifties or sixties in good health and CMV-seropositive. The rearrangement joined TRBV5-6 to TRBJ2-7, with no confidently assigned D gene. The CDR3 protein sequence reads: CASSLSPDDIGSYEQYF. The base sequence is TGTGCCAGCAGCTTGAGCCCCGACGACATCGGCTCCTACGAGCAGTACTTC.